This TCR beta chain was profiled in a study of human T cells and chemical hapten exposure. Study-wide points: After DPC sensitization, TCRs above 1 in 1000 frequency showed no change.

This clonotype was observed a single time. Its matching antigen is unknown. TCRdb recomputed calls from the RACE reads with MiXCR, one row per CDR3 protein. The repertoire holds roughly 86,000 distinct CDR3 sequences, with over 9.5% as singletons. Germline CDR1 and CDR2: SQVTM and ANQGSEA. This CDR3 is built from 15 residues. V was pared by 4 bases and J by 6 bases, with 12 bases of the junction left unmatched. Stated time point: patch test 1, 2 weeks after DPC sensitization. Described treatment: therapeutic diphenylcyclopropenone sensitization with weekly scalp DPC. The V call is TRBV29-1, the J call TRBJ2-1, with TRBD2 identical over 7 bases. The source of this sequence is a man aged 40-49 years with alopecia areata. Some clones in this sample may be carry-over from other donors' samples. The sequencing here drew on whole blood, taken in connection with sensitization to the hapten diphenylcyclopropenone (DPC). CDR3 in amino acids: CSVGGGDSLSNEQFF. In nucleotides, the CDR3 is TGCAGCGTTGGGGGGGGGGACTCCCTATCCAATGAGCAGTTCTTC.